This T cell receptor (beta chain) was documented in a study of metastatic and nonmetastatic thyroid tumors. General study results and limits: The study reportedly found significantly higher TCR beta diversity in malignant thyroid tumors than benign nodules, in blood and tumor.

TCRdb reprocessed the PCR reads via MiXCR. The sample has approximately 31,000 clones; about 18% are singletons. The table lists this clone with many counts. Antigen unknown. Every patient underwent thyroid surgery untreated. V was cut by 2 bases and J by 7 bases, with 15 bases left in between. The germline V gene encodes CDR1 KGHSH and CDR2 LQKENI. CDR3 size: 14 residues. This sequence joins TRBV18 and TRBJ2-7; D is possibly TRBD2 (6 bases). The sample was blood. The receptor's source is a female donor with papillary thyroid cancer or a benign thyroid nodule (not recorded which). Some clones in this sample may be carry-over from other donors' samples. The CDR3, as DNA: TGTGCCAGCTCACCATCCGGGAGCCTGGGTGAGCAGTACTTC. This translates into CASSPSGSLGEQYF.